A selection of T cell receptor beta chains follows, all from one sample in a study of vaccination effects on CD4 cells after COVID-19. Their target antigens are unknown. Method: immunoSEQ multiplex PCR; TCRdb's copy keeps in-frame clones and lacks some. The sample has 30,000 to 40,000 clones, roughly 70% seen once. Material: CD4+ T cells from PBMCs cultured with SARS-CoV-2 spike peptides, obtained before COVID-19 vaccination. Source of these receptors: a human donor who received a COVID-19 vaccine. Each CDR3 is given with its conserved first and last residue. Each record gives: V gene, J gene, D gene, CDR3 protein, CDR3 DNA. A D gene is named only where the DNA matches it firmly.

>TRBV5-4|TRBJ2-2|TRBD2
CASSPPGGRDTGELFF
TGTGCCAGCAGCCCACCCGGCGGGAGGGACACCGGGGAGCTGTTTTTT
>TRBV10-3|TRBJ2-2|TRBD1
CAISAGQGFTGELFF
TGTGCCATCAGCGCCGGACAGGGATTCACCGGGGAGCTGTTTTTT
>TRBV11-3|TRBJ2-2|TRBD1
CASSTGTGAVWYTGELFF
TGTGCCAGCAGTACCGGGACAGGGGCCGTCTGGTACACCGGGGAGCTGTTTTTT
>TRBV20-1|TRBJ1-2|TRBD1
CSSGQGSGYTF
TGCAGTTCGGGACAGGGGTCTGGCTACACCTTC
>TRBV7-9|TRBJ1-2|NA
CASSRDGYGYTF
TGTGCCAGCAGCCGGGACGGCTATGGCTACACCTTC
>TRBV7-2|TRBJ2-3|TRBD1
CASSSHRGDTQYF
TGTGCCAGCAGCAGTCACAGGGGAGATACGCAGTATTTT
>TRBV2|TRBJ1-1|NA
CASSLGAVAFF
TGTGCCAGCAGTCTAGGGGCGGTAGCTTTCTTT
>TRBV4-1|TRBJ2-5|TRBD1
CASSRSGQGEIETQYF
TGCGCCAGCAGCCGGTCGGGACAGGGTGAAATAGAGACCCAGTACTTC
>TRBV2|TRBJ2-5|NA
CASRRKETQYF
TGTGCCAGCCGGAGGAAAGAGACCCAGTACTTC
>TRBV5-1|TRBJ2-1|TRBD2
CASSFASGRPHFSYNEQFF
TGCGCCAGCAGCTTTGCTAGCGGGAGGCCCCATTTCTCCTACAATGAGCAGTTCTTC
>TRBV5-4|TRBJ2-1|NA
CASSLEGGSYNEQFF
TGTGCCAGCAGCTTGGAGGGGGGCTCCTACAATGAGCAGTTCTTC
>TRBV5-4|TRBJ1-4|NA
CASSLGQGSNEKLFF
TGTGCCAGCAGCTTGGGGCAGGGCTCTAATGAAAAACTGTTTTTT
>TRBV10-3|TRBJ1-3|NA
CAISEWEGNTIYF
TGTGCCATCAGTGAGTGGGAGGGGAACACCATATATTTT